The sequence of this T cell receptor (beta chain) was determined in a study of long-term antiretroviral therapy in people with HIV. The authors ran the immunoSEQ assay, v3.0, at survey level. Repertoires were generated with immunoSEQ multiplex PCR, while TCRdb's copy carries only in-frame clones and drops some. The sample consists of tens of thousands of clones, about four fifths of them appearing once. CDR1 and CDR2 from the germline V gene are SGHAT and FQNNGV. V was cut by 4 bases and J by 6 bases, with 5 bases left in between. The CDR3 runs 11 residues. This clonotype originated in a man aged 18-30 years with HIV. V usage is TRBV11-2 and J usage is TRBJ2-3; D tentatively reads TRBD1 or TRBD2 (5 bases each). Sequenced here: unsorted PBMCs, sampled 0.3 years after starting antiretroviral therapy. The CDR3 loop reads CASSWGDTQYF. CDR3 DNA: TGTGCCAGCAGCTGGGGGGATACGCAGTATTTT.